The rows below give T cell receptor beta chains drawn from one sample of a study of blood T cell repertoires in COVID-19. This table comes from immunoSEQ multiplex PCR, and its TCRdb copy is limited to in-frame clones, with some not included. This table has roughly 250,000 clones, around 82% appearing once. Sequencing was performed on peripheral blood. These receptors all stem from a person aged 65 to 85 with COVID-19, enrolled during active disease. Each CDR3 is given without its conserved first and last residue.

TRBJ2-1,12,TRBV5-1,ASSLAQSYNEQF
TRBJ1-1,13,TRBV18,ASSPQTGGTGEAF
TRBJ1-2,10,TRBV11-2,ASSPRNYGYT
TRBJ1-1,14,TRBV7-9,ASSPGQGGLNTEAF
TRBJ2-3,10,TRBV28,ASSSPPGTQY
TRBJ2-3,14,TRBV6-2/TRBV6-3,ASSTPGTSGSYTQY
TRBJ2-7,10,TRBV14,ASRKGGREQY
TRBJ2-5,12,TRBV28,ASNRGGIQETQY
TRBJ2-2,12,TRBV9,ASSVYSNTGELF
TRBJ1-1,11,TRBV7-2,ASSVNINTEAF
TRBJ2-3,13,TRBV11-2,ASSLEVASTDTQY
TRBJ2-2,11,TRBV6-5,ASGQLNTGELF
TRBJ2-5,14,TRBV19,ASRGRLAGDQETQY
TRBJ1-2,13,TRBV7-2,ASSLGSGLFDGYT
TRBJ1-2,12,TRBV2,ASSDLATKNGYT
TRBJ2-7,11,TRBV4-3,ASSRTGSYEQY
TRBJ2-5,13,TRBV5-1,ASSLDVGRGETQY
TRBJ1-2,12,TRBV28,ASSLDRTGGGYT
TRBJ2-5,12,TRBV6-5,ASSYSTGEETQY
TRBJ2-7,11,TRBV19,ASTGSGIYEQY
TRBJ2-7,12,TRBV18,ASSPGRGGHEQY
TRBJ2-5,13,TRBV14,ASSQRRAVKETQY
TRBJ1-1,12,TRBV2,ASRDRGYYAEAF
TRBJ2-7,13,TRBV4-1,ASSQASGGTYEQY
TRBJ2-2,12,TRBV6-5,ASRRDRDTGELF
TRBJ1-5,13,TRBV19,ASGGGRGGSQPQH
TRBJ1-1,12,TRBV7-9,ASSLESDRERAF
TRBJ2-2,12,TRBV5-8,ASSSGDRTGELF
TRBJ2-1,12,TRBV21-1,ASSKRTEGSEQF
TRBJ2-7,11,TRBV10-2,ASSAGNRYEQY
TRBJ2-1,13,TRBV3-1/TRBV3-2,ASSQTGTSYNEQF
TRBJ1-6,10,TRBV7-2,AGPQINSPLH
TRBJ2-5,14,TRBV12-1,ASSASGTGDQETQY
TRBJ2-7,17,TRBV4-2,ASSQAPGASGRYAYEQY
TRBJ2-5,11,TRBV19,ASSGSGPETQY
TRBJ1-6,12,TRBV7-9,ASSLEQGNSPLH
TRBJ1-5,12,TRBV19,ASRNREGYQPQH
TRBJ1-1,12,TRBV12-5,ASGSAGLNTEAF
TRBJ1-4,14,TRBV14,ASSNSDRPSNEKLF
TRBJ1-1,9,TRBV6-2/TRBV6-3,ASSYVSEAF
TRBJ2-1,13,TRBV19,ASSIVWLAGNEQF
TRBJ2-1,16,TRBV27,ASSLYGWGDSLSNEQF
TRBJ2-3,12,TRBV10-3,AISAGQDSDTQY
TRBJ2-7,9,TRBV21-1,ASSKREWQY